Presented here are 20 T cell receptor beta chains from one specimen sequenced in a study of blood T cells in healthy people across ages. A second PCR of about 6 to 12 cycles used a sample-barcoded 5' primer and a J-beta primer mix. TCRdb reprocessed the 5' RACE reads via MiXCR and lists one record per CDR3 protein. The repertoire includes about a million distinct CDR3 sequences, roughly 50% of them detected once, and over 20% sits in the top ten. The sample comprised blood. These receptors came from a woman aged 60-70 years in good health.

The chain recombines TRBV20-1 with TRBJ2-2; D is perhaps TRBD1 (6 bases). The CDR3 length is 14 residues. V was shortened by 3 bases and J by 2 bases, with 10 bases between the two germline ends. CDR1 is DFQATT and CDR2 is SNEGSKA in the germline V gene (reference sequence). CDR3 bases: TGCAGTGCTAGCAGGGGAACCAACACCGGGGAGCTGTTTTTT. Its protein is CSASRGTNTGELFF.

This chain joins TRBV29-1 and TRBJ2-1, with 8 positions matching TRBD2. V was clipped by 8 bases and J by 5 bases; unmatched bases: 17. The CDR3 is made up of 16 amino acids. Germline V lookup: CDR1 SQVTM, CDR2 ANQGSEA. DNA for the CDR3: TGCAGCCCGGCCAAACTAGCGGACAGTTGGGACAATGAGCAGTTCTTC. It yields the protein CSPAKLADSWDNEQFF.

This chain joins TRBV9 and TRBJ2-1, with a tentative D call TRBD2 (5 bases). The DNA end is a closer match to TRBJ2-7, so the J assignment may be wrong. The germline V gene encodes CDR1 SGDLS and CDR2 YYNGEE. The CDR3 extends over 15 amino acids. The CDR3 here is CASSVKLDSYNEQYF. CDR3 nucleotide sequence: TGTGCCAGCAGCGTAAAACTAGATTCCTACAATGAGCAGTACTTC.

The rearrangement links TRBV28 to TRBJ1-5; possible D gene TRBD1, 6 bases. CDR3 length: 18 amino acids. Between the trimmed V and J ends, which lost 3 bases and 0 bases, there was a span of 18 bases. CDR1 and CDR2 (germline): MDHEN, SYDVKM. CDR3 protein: CASSFIPGGLDSNQPQHF. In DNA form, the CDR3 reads TGTGCCAGCAGTTTTATTCCCGGGGGCTTAGATAGCAATCAGCCCCAGCATTTT.

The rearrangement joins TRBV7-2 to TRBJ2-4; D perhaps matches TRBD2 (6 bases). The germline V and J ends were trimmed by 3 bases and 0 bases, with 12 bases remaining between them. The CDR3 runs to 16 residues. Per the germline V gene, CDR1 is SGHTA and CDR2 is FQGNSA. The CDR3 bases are TGTGCCAGCAGCTTTCGGGGGTCTGAAGCCAAAAACATTCAGTACTTC. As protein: CASSFRGSEAKNIQYF.

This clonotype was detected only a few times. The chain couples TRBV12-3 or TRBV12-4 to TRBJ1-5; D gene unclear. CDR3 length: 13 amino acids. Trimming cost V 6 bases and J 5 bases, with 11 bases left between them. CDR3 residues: CASRQTRYQPQHF. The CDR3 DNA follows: TGTGCCAGCAGGCAGACACGATATCAGCCCCAGCATTTT.

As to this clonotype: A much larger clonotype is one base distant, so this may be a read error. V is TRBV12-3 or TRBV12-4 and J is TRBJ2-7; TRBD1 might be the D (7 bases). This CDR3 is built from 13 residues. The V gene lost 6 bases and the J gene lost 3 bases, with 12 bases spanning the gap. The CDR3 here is CASRRQGGYEQYF. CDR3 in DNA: TGTGCCAGCAGGCGACAGGGAGGCTACGAGCAGTACTTC.

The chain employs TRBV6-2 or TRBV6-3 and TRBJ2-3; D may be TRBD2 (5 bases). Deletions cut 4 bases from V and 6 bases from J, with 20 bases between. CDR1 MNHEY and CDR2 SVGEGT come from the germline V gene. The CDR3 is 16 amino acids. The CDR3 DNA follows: TGTGCCAGCAGTTCCCCGGTCAGTGGGGAGCCGGATACGCAGTATTTT. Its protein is CASSSPVSGEPDTQYF.

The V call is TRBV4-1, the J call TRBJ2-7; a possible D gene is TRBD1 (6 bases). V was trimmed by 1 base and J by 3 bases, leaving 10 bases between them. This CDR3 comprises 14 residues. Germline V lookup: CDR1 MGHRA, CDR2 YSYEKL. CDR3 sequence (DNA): TGCGCCAGCAGCCAAGGGACAGAGTACTACGAGCAGTACTTC. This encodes CASSQGTEYYEQYF.

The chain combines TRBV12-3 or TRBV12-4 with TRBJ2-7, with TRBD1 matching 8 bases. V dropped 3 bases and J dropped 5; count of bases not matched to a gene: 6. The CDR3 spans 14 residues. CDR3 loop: CASSFQGASHEQYF. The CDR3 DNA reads TGTGCCAGCAGTTTTCAGGGGGCTTCCCACGAGCAGTACTTC.

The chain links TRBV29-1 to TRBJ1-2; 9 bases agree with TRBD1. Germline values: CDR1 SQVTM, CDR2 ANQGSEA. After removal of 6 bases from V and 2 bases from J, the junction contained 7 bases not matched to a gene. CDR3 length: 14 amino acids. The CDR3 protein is CSVENRGLNYGYTF. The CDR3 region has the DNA TGCAGCGTAGAAAACAGGGGGCTAAACTATGGCTACACCTTC.

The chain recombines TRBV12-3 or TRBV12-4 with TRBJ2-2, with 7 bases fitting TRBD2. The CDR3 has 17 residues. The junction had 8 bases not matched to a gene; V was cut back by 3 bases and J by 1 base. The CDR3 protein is CASSFHRTRGNTGELFF. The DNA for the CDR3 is TGTGCCAGCAGTTTCCACCGGACTAGAGGGAACACCGGGGAGCTGTTTTTT.

DNA of the CDR3: TGTGCCAGCAGCCCTTCCGGACTAGCGAGGGCAGATACGCAGTATTTT. Translation: CASSPSGLARADTQYF. This rearrangement joins TRBV7-8 to TRBJ2-3, with 9 bases that match TRBD2. With V trimmed by 5 bases and J by 4 bases, 10 bases remained unmatched. Germline CDR1 reads SGHVS; CDR2 reads FQNEAQ. The CDR3 runs to 16 residues.

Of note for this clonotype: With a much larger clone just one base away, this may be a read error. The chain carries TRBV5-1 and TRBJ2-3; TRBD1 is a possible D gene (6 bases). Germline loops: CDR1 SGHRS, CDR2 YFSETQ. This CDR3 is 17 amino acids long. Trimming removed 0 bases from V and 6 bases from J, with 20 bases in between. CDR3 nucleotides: TGCGCCAGCAGCTTGGCCTCCGGGGCAGGGGTAGGGGATACGCAGTATTTT. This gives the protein CASSLASGAGVGDTQYF.

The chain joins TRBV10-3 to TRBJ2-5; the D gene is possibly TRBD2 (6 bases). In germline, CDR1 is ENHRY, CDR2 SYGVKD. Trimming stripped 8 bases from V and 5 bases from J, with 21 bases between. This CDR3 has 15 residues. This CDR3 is CAISREAQGMETQYF. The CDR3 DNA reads TGTGCCATCTCAAGGGAGGCCCAGGGAATGGAGACCCAGTACTTC.

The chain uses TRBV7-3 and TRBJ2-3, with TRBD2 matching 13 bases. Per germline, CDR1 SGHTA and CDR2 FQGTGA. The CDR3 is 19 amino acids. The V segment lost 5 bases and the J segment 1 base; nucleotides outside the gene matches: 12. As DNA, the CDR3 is TGTGCCAGCAGCCCGTGGACTAGCGGGGGAGCCCGAGGCACAGATACGCAGTATTTT. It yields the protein CASSPWTSGGARGTDTQYF.

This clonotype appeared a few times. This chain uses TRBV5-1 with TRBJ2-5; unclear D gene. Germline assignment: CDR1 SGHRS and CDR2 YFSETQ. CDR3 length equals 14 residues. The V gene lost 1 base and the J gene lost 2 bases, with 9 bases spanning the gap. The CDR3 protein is CASSLNGPQETQYF. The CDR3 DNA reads TGCGCCAGCAGCTTGAATGGTCCGCAAGAGACCCAGTACTTC.

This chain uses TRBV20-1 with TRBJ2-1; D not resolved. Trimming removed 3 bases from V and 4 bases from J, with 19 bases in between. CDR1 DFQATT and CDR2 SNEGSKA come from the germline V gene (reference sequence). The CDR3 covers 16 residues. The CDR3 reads CSASLPLRVAYNEQFF. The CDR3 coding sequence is TGCAGTGCTAGCCTCCCCCTTAGGGTGGCTTACAATGAGCAGTTCTTC.

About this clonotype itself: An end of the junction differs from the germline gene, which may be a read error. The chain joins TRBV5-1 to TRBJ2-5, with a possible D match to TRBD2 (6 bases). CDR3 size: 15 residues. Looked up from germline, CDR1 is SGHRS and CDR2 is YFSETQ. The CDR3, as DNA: TGCGCCAGCAGCTCGTGGTCGGGAGCGGAGGAGACCCAGTGCTTC. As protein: CASSSWSGAEETQCF.

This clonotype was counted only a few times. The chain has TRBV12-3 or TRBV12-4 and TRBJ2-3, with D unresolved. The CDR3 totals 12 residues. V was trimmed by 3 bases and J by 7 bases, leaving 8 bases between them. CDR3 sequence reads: CASSFERHTQYF. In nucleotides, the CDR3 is TGTGCCAGCAGTTTTGAGCGCCATACGCAGTATTTT.